This TCR beta chain derives from a study of blood T cell repertoires in COVID-19. Background on the study: COVID-19 samples from acute and convalescent phases originated in the United States, Italy and Spain. Sources were T cells, B-cell-depleted T cells, or PBMCs; the material itself was cDNA or gDNA.

The junction had 3 bases not matched to a gene; V was cut back by 1 base and J by 1 base. From germline, CDR1 is LGHDT and CDR2 YNNKEL (reference sequence). The CDR3 length is 16 residues. Authors' data handling: By means of reference gene primer amplification, nucleated cell counts were estimated. Using immunoSEQ multiplex PCR, the repertoire was profiled, and TCRdb retains in-frame clones only, with some absent. V and J calls and clone size are those listed in that table; D and trimming were worked out from the DNA. The sample holds around 20,000 clones, 89% seen once. The sample was peripheral blood. This chain uses TRBV3-1 (or the pseudogene TRBV3-2) with TRBJ2-3, with 9 nucleotides matching TRBD2. This clonotype was obtained from a human donor with active COVID-19. The donor label of this sample is uncertain. CDR3 amino acids: CASSQVAGAGTDTQYF. CDR3 DNA: TGTGCCAGCAGCCAAGTAGCGGGAGCGGGCACAGATACGCAGTATTTT.